This T cell receptor beta chain came from a study of immune evolution from preneoplasia to lung adenocarcinoma. Across the study: HLA loss of heterozygosity: roughly 7.5% AIS, about 15% MIA, about 30% ADC, none AAH.

The length of the CDR3 is 15 residues. Trimming took 5 bases from V and 6 from J, leaving 21 bases between them. Per the germline V gene, CDR1 is SQVTM and CDR2 is ANQGSEA. A remark on this clone: Antigen unknown.

Two lung cancer pathologists independently confirmed each histologic diagnosis. General observations from the study: Top clone share appeared to fall from AAH through AIS, MIA, adenocarcinoma.

Using immunoSEQ multiplex PCR, the repertoire was profiled, and TCRdb retains in-frame clones only, with some absent. The sample carries more than 8,500 clones, 90% recorded once. Sequenced sample: FFPE invasive lung adenocarcinoma tissue. The chain links TRBV29-1 to TRBJ2-3; maybe TRBD2 (5 bases). The clonotype was recovered from a person aged 70 to 85 with invasive lung adenocarcinoma. CDR3 sequence: CSVSSDSRGSDTQYF. The CDR3 DNA reads as TGCAGCGTTTCATCCGACTCTCGGGGATCGGATACGCAGTATTTT.